The clone carrying this T cell receptor (beta chain) was detected a few times. Its antigen is unknown. This record comes from a study of identical twins. General observations from the study: Modeled out-of-frame TCR alpha sharing in monozygotic twins fell below observed levels.

MiXCR was run by TCRdb on the 5' RACE reads, yielding one entry per CDR3 protein. The sample lists approximately 500,000 distinct CDR3 sequences; roughly a quarter were seen once. The sample also formed part of further work on T cells expressing NK-cell markers. That paper notes: There were seven HCMV-seropositive donors and one seronegative donor among the eight sequenced. The leading position in the CD3+CD56-NKG2C+ fraction of several donors also went to these clonotypes.

This clonotype was obtained from a woman aged 18-29 years in good health. Sequencing used CD4+ T cells sorted from blood.

The CDR3 coding sequence is TGTGCCAGCACCGACTCGTCCAGGAACTATGGCTACACCTTC. It yields the protein CASTDSSRNYGYTF. The chain couples TRBV6-1 to TRBJ1-2; D is unresolved. Per the germline V gene, CDR1 is MNHNS and CDR2 is SASEGT. The V and J ends lost 7 bases and 2 bases respectively, with 14 bases between them. The CDR3 has 14 amino acids.